The clone carrying this T cell receptor (beta chain) was recorded once. The entry originates in a study of blood T cell repertoires in COVID-19. The authors' processing: Nucleated cell counts were estimated from reference gene primer amplification. Sequencing used immunoSEQ multiplex PCR; TCRdb keeps in-frame clones, though not all of them. Clonal size and the V and J genes are those of that table, whereas D and trimming came from the DNA. The sample shows hundreds of thousands of clones, about 83% of them seen only once. This CDR3 has 13 residues. Germline assignment: CDR1 MNHNS and CDR2 SASEGT. Trimming stripped 1 base from V and 7 bases from J, with 8 bases between.

Sequenced input: peripheral blood. The receptor was isolated from a woman between 50 and 59 years old with acute or convalescent COVID-19. V usage is TRBV6-1 and J usage is TRBJ2-1; D not certain. CDR3 loop: CASSEVLYNEQFF. The CDR3 bases are TGTGCCAGCAGTGAAGTACTTTATAATGAGCAGTTCTTC.